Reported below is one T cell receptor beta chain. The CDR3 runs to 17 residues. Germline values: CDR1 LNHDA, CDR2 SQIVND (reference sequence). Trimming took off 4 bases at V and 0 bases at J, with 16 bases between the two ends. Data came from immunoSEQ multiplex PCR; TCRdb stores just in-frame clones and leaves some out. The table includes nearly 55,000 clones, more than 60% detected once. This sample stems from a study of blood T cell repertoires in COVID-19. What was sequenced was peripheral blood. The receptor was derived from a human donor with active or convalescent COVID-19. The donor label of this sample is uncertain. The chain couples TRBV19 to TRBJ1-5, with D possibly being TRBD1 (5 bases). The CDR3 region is CASSSNMGGVSNQPQHF. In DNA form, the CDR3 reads TGTGCCAGTAGTAGCAATATGGGGGGGGTTAGCAATCAGCCCCAGCATTTT.